A single sample is the source of the 19 T cell receptor beta chains below, sequenced in a study of T-cell memory formation after mild COVID-19. TCRdb used MiXCR to reprocess the 5' RACE reads, holding one entry per CDR3 protein. Among about 250,000 distinct CDR3 sequences listed, about 16% were seen once. Sequencing used PBMCs or a T cell subset sorted from them (not recorded which). The receptors shown here come from an adult woman who had mild COVID-19 (a few samples of this study predate the infection). Cell type and time point are not known.

V and J are TRBV7-9 and TRBJ2-3; TRBD2 matches 8 bases. The CDR3 runs to 16 residues. The trim removed 3 bases at V and 2 bases at J, leaving 7 bases unmatched. Germline V gives CDR1 SEHNR, CDR2 FQNEAQ (reference sequence). The CDR3 DNA reads TGTGCCAGCAGCTTCTCGGGAGGGAAGGCCACAGATACGCAGTATTTT. Residues: CASSFSGGKATDTQYF.

This clonotype occurred a few times. The rearrangement joins TRBV5-5 to TRBJ2-4; 7 nucleotides align to TRBD1. Germline trimming cut 4 bases from V and 1 base from J; bases unmatched to any gene: 5. The CDR3 extends over 15 amino acids. In germline, CDR1 is SGHKS, CDR2 YYEKEE (reference sequence). This CDR3 is CASSGPGQAKNIQYF. The CDR3 nucleotides read TGTGCCAGCAGCGGGCCGGGACAGGCCAAAAACATTCAGTACTTC.

This clonotype was detected many times. The chain employs TRBV5-6 and TRBJ1-2; TRBD1 agrees at 7 bases. V was pared by 0 bases and J by 1 base, with 3 bases of the junction left unmatched. Germline-derived CDR1 and CDR2 are SGHDT and YYEEEE. This CDR3 comprises 15 residues. CDR3 nucleotides: TGTGCCAGCAGCTTGGAGACAGGGTTTAACTATGGCTACACCTTC. Protein: CASSLETGFNYGYTF.

The chain links TRBV30 to TRBJ2-7; no reliable D call. The germline CDR1 and CDR2 sequences are GTSNPN and SVGIG (reference sequence). V lost 4 bases and J 6 bases, leaving 13 bases between the germline ends. The CDR3 is made up of 12 amino acids. The CDR3 bases are TGTGCCTGGACGGGTTTGTGGGGCGAGCAGTACTTC. Translating gives CAWTGLWGEQYF.

This chain links TRBV19 with TRBJ2-7; 10 bases map to TRBD1. Germline V gives CDR1 LNHDA, CDR2 SQIVND (reference sequence). V was clipped by 3 bases and J by 2 bases; unmatched bases: 4. This CDR3 spans 15 amino acids. CDR3: CASSMGQGPPYEQYF. The CDR3 DNA is TGTGCCAGTAGTATGGGACAGGGGCCTCCCTACGAGCAGTACTTC. The full variable domain, in which reference TRBV19 and TRBJ2-7 provide the parts outside the CDR3, is DGGITQSPKYLFRKEGQNVTLSCEQNLNHDAMYWYRQDPGQGLRLIYYSQIVNDFQKGDIAEGYSVSREKKESFPLTVTSAQKNPTAFYLCASSMGQGPPYEQYFGPGTRLTVT.

The chain carries TRBV20-1 and TRBJ2-3; D call uncertain. Germline values: CDR1 DFQATT, CDR2 SNEGSKA (reference sequence). The ends were cut back, 7 bases at V and 0 bases at J, with 8 bases in the middle. The CDR3 totals 12 residues. The CDR3 nucleotides read TGCAGTGGACCGTCTAGCACAGATACGCAGTATTTT. Amino acids: CSGPSSTDTQYF.

This rearrangement joins TRBV12-3 or TRBV12-4 to TRBJ2-3; 11 positions agree with TRBD2. J lost 4 bases, V lost 4 bases, and 7 bases had no gene match. The CDR3 is made up of 16 amino acids. The CDR3 DNA is TGTGCCAGCAGTTCTTTAGCGGGGGGGGCGGCAGATACGCAGTATTTT. This gives the protein CASSSLAGGAADTQYF.

This clonotype was found a few times. The chain couples TRBV30 to TRBJ2-3; D may match TRBD1 or TRBD2 (6 bases each). With 6 bases removed from V and 3 bases from J, the gap between germline ends came to 16 bases. This CDR3 is 14 amino acids long. Germline values: CDR1 GTSNPN, CDR2 SVGIG (reference sequence). The CDR3 DNA sequence: TGTGCCTGTAAAAAAGGGGGAGGTACAGATACGCAGTATTTT. Translated, it gives CACKKGGGTDTQYF.

This clonotype showed up many times. The CDR3 loop reads CASRRQGSYEQYF. The CDR3 DNA reads TGTGCCAGCAGGAGACAGGGAAGTTACGAGCAGTACTTC. This chain joins TRBV12-3 or TRBV12-4 and TRBJ2-7; 7 nucleotides match TRBD1. The J segment lost 4 bases and the V segment lost 6 bases, leaving 6 bases of the junction unmatched. The length of the CDR3 is 13 residues.

This clonotype showed up many times. The chain joins TRBV10-3 to TRBJ1-3; no firm D call. CDR1 and CDR2 (germline): ENHRY, SYGVKD. The germline V and J ends were trimmed by 2 bases and 5 bases, with 10 bases remaining between them. CDR3 length: 14 residues. CDR3 bases: TGTGCCATCAGTGAGCGGGGTTCGAGAAACACCATATATTTT. Amino acids: CAISERGSRNTIYF.

This clonotype was counted ten times or more. This rearrangement joins TRBV29-1 to TRBJ2-3; the match to TRBD2 covers 11 bases. The germline V gene has CDR1 SQVTM and CDR2 ANQGSEA. The CDR3 runs to 14 residues. J lost 4 bases, V lost 6 bases, and 6 bases had no gene match. The DNA for the CDR3 is TGCAGCGTCCTAGCGGGAGGCTCCGCAGATACGCAGTATTTT. This codes for CSVLAGGSADTQYF.

This clonotype was seen more than once but under ten times. This chain uses TRBV5-6 with TRBJ2-1; no reliable D call. CDR1 and CDR2 (germline): SGHDT, YYEEEE. The CDR3 is 15 residues long. V was pared by 0 bases and J by 6 bases, with 13 bases between. The chain's CDR3 is CASSLGLPVANEQFF. In DNA, the CDR3 is TGTGCCAGCAGCTTGGGACTCCCCGTAGCCAATGAGCAGTTCTTC.

In this sample, this clonotype turned up once. The chain is built from TRBV7-3 and TRBJ2-1; TRBD2 aligns across 10 bases. The CDR3 has 16 residues. With V trimmed by 2 bases and J by 8 bases, 9 bases remained unmatched. Germline V gives CDR1 SGHTA, CDR2 FQGTGA. The CDR3 protein is CASSLGASGSSYEQFF. The CDR3 region has the DNA TGTGCCAGCAGCTTAGGGGCTAGCGGGAGTAGTTATGAGCAGTTCTTC.

This clonotype was observed a few times. J is TRBJ2-1 and V is TRBV4-1; D remains unclear. V was cut by 0 bases and J by 6 bases, with 15 bases left in between. The CDR3 runs to 16 residues. The germline CDR1 and CDR2 sequences are MGHRA and YSYEKL. This chain's CDR3 is CASSQEERTRPNEQFF. In nucleotides, the CDR3 is TGCGCCAGCAGCCAAGAGGAAAGGACCAGGCCCAATGAGCAGTTCTTC.

CDR3 region: CASHRKTGDSSTGELFF. The CDR3 nucleotides are TGTGCCAGCCACCGCAAGACAGGGGACAGCAGTACCGGGGAGCTGTTTTTT. The chain has TRBV27 and TRBJ2-2; 8 nucleotides align to TRBD1. The CDR3 runs to 17 residues. Trimming cost V 8 bases and J 5 bases; bases outside gene matches: 16. Germline lookup yields CDR1 MNHEY and CDR2 SMNVEV (reference sequence).

This rearrangement joins TRBV15 to TRBJ1-2, with D unclear. Trimming left V 4 bases short and J 4 bases short, with 4 bases between. Germline V gives CDR1 LNHNV, CDR2 YYDKDF (reference sequence). This CDR3 contains 11 residues. CDR3 amino acids: CATSNSYGYTF. The CDR3 DNA is TGTGCCACCAGCAACAGCTATGGCTACACCTTC.

The chain couples TRBV7-2 to TRBJ2-5; 9 nucleotides agree with TRBD2. There are 14 residues in the CDR3. The J segment lost 5 bases and the V segment lost 4 bases, leaving 5 bases of the junction unmatched. In germline, CDR1 is SGHTA, CDR2 FQGNSA. Written as DNA, the CDR3 is TGTGCCAGCAGCTCAGCGGGAGGCTTGGAGACCCAGTACTTC. Its protein product is CASSSAGGLETQYF.

The gene calls are TRBV7-9 and TRBJ1-1; 8 nucleotides align to TRBD1. The CDR3 runs 15 residues. The junction had 11 bases not matched to a gene; V was cut back by 5 bases and J by 6 bases. Looked up from germline, CDR1 is SEHNR and CDR2 is FQNEAQ (reference sequence). The CDR3 reads CASSLRGQGASEAFF. The CDR3 DNA is TGTGCCAGCAGCCTCCGTGGGCAGGGGGCCTCTGAAGCTTTCTTT.

This clonotype was seen a few times. The J gene is TRBJ1-2, the V gene TRBV15; 8 nucleotides agree with TRBD1. The CDR3 covers 15 residues. With 0 bases clipped from V and 4 bases from J, the junction kept 4 bases outside the gene matches. In germline, CDR1 is LNHNV, CDR2 YYDKDF (reference sequence). The CDR3 DNA reads TGTGCCACCAGCAGAGATTCAGGACAGGGCTATGGCTACACCTTC. Translation gives CATSRDSGQGYGYTF. Full variable domain (rest looked up from reference TRBV15 and TRBJ1-2): DAMVIQNPRYQVTQFGKPVTLSCSQTLNHNVMYWYQQKSSQAPKLLFHYYDKDFNNEADTPDNFQSRRPNTSFCFLDIRSPGLGDTAMYLCATSRDSGQGYGYTFGSGTRLTVV.